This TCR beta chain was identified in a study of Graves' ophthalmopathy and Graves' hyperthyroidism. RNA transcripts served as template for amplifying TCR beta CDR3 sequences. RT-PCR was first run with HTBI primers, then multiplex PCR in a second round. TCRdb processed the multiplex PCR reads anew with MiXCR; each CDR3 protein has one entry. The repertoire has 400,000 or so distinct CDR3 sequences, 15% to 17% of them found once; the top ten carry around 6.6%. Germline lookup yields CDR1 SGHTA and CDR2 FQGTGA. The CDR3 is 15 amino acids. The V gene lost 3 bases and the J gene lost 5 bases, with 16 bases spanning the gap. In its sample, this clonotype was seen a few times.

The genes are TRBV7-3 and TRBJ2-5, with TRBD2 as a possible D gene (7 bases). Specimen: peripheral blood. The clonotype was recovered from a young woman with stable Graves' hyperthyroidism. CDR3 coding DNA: TGTGCCAGCAGCTTTAGGGGGGGGCCTGGGGAGACCCAGTACTTC. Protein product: CASSFRGGPGETQYF. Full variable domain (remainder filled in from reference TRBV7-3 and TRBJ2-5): GAGVSQTPSNKVTEKGKYVELRCDPISGHTALYWYRQSLGQGPEFLIYFQGTGAADDSGLPNDRFFAVRPEGSVSTLKIQRTERGDSAVYLCASSFRGGPGETQYFGPGTRLLVL.